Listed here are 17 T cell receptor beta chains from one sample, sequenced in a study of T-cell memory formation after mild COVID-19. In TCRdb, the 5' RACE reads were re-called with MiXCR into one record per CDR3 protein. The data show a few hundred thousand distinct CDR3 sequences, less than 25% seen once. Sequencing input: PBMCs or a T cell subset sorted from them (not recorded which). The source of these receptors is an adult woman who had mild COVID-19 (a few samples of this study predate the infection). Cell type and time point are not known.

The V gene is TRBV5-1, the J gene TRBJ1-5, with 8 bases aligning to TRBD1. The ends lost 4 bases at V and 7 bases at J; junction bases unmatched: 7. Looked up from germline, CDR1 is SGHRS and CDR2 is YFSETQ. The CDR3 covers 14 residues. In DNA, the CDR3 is TGCGCCAGCAGCGACGGGACAGGCATGCAGCCCCAGCATTTT. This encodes CASSDGTGMQPQHF.

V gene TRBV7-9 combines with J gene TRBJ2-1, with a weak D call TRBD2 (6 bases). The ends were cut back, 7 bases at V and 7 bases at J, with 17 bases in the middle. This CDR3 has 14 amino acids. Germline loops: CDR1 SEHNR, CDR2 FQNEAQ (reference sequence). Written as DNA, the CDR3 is TGTGCCAGCACATACTCCGTGACTAGTAATGAGCAGTTCTTC. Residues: CASTYSVTSNEQFF.

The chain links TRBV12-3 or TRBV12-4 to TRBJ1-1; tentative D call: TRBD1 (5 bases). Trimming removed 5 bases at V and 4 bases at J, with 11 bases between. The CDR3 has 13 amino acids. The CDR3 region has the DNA TGTGCCAGCAGTCCCCCCGGGGCCACTGAAGCTTTCTTT. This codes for CASSPPGATEAFF.

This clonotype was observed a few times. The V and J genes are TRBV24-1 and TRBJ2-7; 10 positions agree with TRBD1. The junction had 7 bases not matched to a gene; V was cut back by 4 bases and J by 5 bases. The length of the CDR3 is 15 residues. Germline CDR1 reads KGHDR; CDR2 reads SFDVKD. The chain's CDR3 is CATSESTGGFDEQYF. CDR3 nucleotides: TGTGCCACCAGTGAGTCGACAGGGGGCTTCGACGAGCAGTACTTC.

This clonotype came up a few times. As DNA, the CDR3 is TGTGCCAGCTCACGAGGTACGGATTCACCCCTCCACTTT. This translates into CASSRGTDSPLHF. The genes are TRBV18 and TRBJ1-6; D is unclear. The CDR3 contains 13 residues. The germline V gene encodes CDR1 KGHSH and CDR2 LQKENI. V was clipped by 4 bases and J by 8 bases, with 9 bases between them. The whole variable domain, remainder taken from reference TRBV18 and TRBJ1-6, is NAGVMQNPRHLVRRRGQEARLRCSPMKGHSHVYWYRQLPEEGLKFMVYLQKENIIDESGMPKERFSAEFPKEGPSILRIQQVVRGDSAAYFCASSRGTDSPLHFGNGTRLTVT.

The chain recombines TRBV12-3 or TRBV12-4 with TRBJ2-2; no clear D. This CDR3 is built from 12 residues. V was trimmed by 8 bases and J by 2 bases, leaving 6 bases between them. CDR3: CASSDNTGELFF. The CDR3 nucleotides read TGTGCCAGCTCAGATAACACCGGGGAGCTGTTTTTT.

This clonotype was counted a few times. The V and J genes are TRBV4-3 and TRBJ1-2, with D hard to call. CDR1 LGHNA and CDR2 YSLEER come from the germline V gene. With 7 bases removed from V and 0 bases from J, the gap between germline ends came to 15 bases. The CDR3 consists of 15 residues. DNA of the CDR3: TGCGCCAGCAAAAGTGGCCGGTCCGCTAACTATGGCTACACCTTC. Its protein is CASKSGRSANYGYTF.

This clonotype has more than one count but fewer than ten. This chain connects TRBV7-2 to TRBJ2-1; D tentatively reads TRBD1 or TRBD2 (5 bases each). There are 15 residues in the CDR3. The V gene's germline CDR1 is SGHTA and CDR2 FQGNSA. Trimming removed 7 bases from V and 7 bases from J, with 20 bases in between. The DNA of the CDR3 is TGTGCCAGCAACCCCCGGAGAGGGGCGGAGAATGAGCAGTTCTTC. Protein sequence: CASNPRRGAENEQFF.

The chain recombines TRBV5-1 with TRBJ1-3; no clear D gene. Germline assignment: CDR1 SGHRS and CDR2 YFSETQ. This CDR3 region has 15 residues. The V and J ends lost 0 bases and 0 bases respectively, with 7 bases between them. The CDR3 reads CASSLEGNSGNTIYF. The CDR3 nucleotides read TGCGCCAGCAGCTTGGAAGGAAACTCTGGAAACACCATATATTTT.

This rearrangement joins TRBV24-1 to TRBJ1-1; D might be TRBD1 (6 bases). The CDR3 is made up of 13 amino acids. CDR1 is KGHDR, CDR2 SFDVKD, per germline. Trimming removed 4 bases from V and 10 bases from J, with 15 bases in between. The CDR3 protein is CATSDHSDRTAFF. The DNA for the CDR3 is TGTGCCACCAGTGACCACTCCGACAGGACAGCTTTCTTT.

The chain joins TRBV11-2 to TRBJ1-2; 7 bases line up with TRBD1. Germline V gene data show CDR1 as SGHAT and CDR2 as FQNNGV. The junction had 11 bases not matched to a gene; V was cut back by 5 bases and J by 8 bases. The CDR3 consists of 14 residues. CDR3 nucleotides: TGTGCCAGCAGCCAACCCGGACAGGTGCAGGGCTACACCTTC. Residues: CASSQPGQVQGYTF.

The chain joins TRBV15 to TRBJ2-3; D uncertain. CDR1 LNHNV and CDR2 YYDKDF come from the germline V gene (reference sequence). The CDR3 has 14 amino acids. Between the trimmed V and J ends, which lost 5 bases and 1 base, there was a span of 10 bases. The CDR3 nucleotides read TGTGCCACCAGCGGATCACGGGGCACAGATACGCAGTATTTT. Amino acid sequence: CATSGSRGTDTQYF.

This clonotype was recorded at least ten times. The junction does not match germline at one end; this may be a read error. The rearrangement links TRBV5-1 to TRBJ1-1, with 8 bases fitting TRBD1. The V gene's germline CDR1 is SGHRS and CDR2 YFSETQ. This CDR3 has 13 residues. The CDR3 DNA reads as TGTGCCAGCAGCTTAGCAGGGGGCGATGAAGCTTTCTTT. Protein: CASSLAGGDEAFF.

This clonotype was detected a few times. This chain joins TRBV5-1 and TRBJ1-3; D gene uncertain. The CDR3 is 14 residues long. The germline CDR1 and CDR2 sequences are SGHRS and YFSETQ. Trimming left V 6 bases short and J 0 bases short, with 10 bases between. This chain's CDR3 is CASTFGPSGNTIYF. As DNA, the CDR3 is TGCGCCAGCACATTTGGACCCTCTGGAAACACCATATATTTT.

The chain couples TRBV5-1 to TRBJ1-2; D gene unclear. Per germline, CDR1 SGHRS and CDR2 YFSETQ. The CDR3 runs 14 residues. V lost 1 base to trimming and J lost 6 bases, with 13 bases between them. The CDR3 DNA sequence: TGCGCCAGCAGCTTGAGTCCTTCTGAGGATGGCTACACCTTC. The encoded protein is CASSLSPSEDGYTF.

CDR3 in amino acids: CASSLPAQPQHF. As DNA, the CDR3 is TGTGCCAGCAGTCTTCCGGCCCAGCCCCAGCATTTT. This chain links TRBV12-3 or TRBV12-4 with TRBJ1-5; D not certain. Trimming took off 5 bases at V and 7 bases at J, with 9 bases between the two ends. The CDR3 has 12 amino acids.

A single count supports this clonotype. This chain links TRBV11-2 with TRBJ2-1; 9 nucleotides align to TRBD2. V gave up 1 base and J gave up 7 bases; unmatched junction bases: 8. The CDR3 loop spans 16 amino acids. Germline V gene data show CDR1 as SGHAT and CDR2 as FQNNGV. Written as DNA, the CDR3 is TGTGCCAGCAGCTTAGGGTCTAGCGGGATGAGAAATGAGCAGTTCTTC. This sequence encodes CASSLGSSGMRNEQFF.